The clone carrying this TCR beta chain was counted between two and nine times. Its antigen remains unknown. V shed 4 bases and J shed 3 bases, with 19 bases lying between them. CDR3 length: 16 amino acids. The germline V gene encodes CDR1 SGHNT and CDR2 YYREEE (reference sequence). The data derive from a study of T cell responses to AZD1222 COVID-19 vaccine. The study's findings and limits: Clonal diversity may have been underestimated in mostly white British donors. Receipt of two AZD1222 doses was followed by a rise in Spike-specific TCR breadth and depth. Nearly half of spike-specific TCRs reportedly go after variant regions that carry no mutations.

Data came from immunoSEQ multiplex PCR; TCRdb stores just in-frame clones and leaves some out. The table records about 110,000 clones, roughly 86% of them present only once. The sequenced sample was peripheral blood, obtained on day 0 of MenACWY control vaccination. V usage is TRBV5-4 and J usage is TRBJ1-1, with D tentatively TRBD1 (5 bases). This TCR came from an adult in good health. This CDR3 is CASSPGGTGVDTEAFF. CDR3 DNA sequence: TGTGCCAGCAGCCCCGGAGGGACCGGCGTTGACACTGAAGCTTTCTTT.